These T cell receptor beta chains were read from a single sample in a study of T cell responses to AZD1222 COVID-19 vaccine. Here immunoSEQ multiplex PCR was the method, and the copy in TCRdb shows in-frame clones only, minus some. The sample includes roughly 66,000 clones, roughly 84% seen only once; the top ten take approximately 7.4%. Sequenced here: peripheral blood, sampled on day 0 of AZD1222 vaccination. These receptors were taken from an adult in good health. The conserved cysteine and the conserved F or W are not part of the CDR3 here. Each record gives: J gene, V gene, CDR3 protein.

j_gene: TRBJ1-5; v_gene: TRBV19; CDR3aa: ASSMSYRDSNQPQH
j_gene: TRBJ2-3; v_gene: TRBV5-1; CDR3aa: ASSFLNTDTQY
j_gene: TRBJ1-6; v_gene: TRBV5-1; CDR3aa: ASSLSIGSDNSPLH
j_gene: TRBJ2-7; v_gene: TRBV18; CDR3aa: ASSPKSGGSSYEQY
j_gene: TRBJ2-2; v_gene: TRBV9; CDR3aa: ASSVSRTGRTGELF
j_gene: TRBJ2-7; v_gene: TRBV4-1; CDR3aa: ASSQDTPGWGRDYEQY
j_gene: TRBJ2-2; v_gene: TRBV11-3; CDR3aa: ASSWGTGELF
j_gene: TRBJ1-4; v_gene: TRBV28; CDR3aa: ASSQRTVTNEKLF
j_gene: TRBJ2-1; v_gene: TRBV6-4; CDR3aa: ATTLSSYNEQF
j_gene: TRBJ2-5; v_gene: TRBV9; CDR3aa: ASSAMYQETQY
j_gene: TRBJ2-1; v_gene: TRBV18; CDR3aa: ASSISGTPNNEQF
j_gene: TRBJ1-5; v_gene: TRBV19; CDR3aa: ASSIRTDSNQPQH
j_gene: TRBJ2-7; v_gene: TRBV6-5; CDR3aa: ASRLTGSAGPY
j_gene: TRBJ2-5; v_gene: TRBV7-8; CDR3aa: ASSLGFVPHGETQY
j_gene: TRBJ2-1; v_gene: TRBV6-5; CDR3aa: ASSYLRGGNEQF
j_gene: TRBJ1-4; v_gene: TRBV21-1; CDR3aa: ASSLGRVAEKLF
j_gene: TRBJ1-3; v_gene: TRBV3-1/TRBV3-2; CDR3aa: ASSGSSGNTIY
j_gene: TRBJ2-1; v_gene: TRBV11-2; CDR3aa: ASSLSITPF
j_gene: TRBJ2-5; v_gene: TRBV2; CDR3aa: ASSEIKTQY
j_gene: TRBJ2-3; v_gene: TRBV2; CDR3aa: ASSEDSGADTQY
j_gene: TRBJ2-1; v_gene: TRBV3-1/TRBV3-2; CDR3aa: ASSQGGPREQF
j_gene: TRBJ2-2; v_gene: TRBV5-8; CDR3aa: ASNQLNTGELF
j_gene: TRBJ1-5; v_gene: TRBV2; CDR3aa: ASSGAGVQPQH
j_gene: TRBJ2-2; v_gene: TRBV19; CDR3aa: ASSMIRTGELF
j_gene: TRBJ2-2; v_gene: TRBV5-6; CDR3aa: ASSAAGGLNTGELF
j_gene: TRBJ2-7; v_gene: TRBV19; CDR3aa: ASSMDDRGGDEQY
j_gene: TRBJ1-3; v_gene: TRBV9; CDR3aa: ASSPLGFVGGSSGNTIY
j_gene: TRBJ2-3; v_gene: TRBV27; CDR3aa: ASSLTPPGQGVDTQY
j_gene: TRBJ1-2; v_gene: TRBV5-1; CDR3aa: ASSLQTGPYGYT
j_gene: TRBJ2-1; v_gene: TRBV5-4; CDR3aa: ASSLSGGRANEQF
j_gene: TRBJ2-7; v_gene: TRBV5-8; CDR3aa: ASSLIGLTYEQY
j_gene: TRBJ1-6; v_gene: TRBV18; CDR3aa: ASSPQSPSSYNSPLH
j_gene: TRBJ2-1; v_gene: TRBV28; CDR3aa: ASSSTGAKQF
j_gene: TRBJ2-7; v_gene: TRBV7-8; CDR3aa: ASSYPLSGQY
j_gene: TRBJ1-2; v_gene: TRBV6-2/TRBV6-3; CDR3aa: ASSSPATGTGGYGYT
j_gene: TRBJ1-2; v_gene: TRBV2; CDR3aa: ASKRALWAYGYT
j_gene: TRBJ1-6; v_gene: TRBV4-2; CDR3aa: ASSQDPQGNYNSPLH
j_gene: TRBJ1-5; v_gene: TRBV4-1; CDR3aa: ASSLERDQPQH
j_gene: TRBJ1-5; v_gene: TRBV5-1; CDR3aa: ASSLGQGINQPQH
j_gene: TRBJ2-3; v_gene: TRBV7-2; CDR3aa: ASSRAWGSGLAGVDTQY
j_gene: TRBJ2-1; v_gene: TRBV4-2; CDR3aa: ASSVRLRSGGANEQF
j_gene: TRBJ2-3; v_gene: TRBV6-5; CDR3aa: ASSYSRQGSTDTQY
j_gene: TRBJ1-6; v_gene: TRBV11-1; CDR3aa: ASSLEGYSPLH
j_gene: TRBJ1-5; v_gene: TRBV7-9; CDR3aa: ACGQGNQPQH